This TCR beta chain was sequenced in a study of OX40 agonist ivuxolimab in advanced cancers. Study-level findings and limits: On average, CD8+ T cells had more expanded clones than CD4+. The study did not work out the antigen specificity of the expanded peripheral T cells.

As to this clone: Its antigen is as yet unknown.

Some clones are missing from TCRdb's copy, which holds only in-frame ones; the method was immunoSEQ multiplex PCR. The sample consists of 82,000 or so clones, more than 90% of them appearing once. The CDR3 runs 14 residues. After removal of 5 bases from V and 6 bases from J, the junction contained 11 bases not matched to a gene. Germline CDR1 is SQVTM and CDR2 is ANQGSEA. The specimen was CD4+ or CD8+ T cells sorted from blood, collected in a trial of the OX40 agonist ivuxolimab. This chain links TRBV29-1 with TRBJ2-7, with 9 bases matching TRBD2. The receptor's source is an adult with an advanced solid tumor such as melanoma, head and neck, liver or kidney cancer. The DNA for the CDR3 is TGCAGCGTTACGTCTAGCGGGATGCTTTCCGAGCAGTACTTC. This sequence encodes CSVTSSGMLSEQYF.